The next 25 T cell receptor delta chains were all read from a single sample in a study of in vitro expanded adult blood gammadelta T cells. Treatment described: AbnobaViscum Pini, a non-fermented European mistletoe (Viscum album, pine host) extract drug, approximately 940 ug/mL. After expansion, live CD3+ TCRgammadelta+ Vgamma9+ Vdelta2+ T cells were sorted by FACS. Before expansion, PBMC got around 1,000 ug/mL AbnobaViscum P for one day and were washed three times. IL-2 was replenished every 3 to 4 days during an approximately 15-day expansion. TCRdb re-called the 5' RACE reads through CATT. The table has some 700 delta-chain clones, about a third seen once. For these receptors, no antigen is known. Sequencing used gamma-delta T cells from peripheral blood expanded in culture, obtained from an in vitro culture stimulated with Abnoba P. Receptors were obtained from an adult in good health.

By sample share, this clone is large. Other DNA variants within this sample encode the same CDR3. V and J are TRDV2 and TRDJ1, with D perhaps TRDD3 (6 bases). The CDR3 length is 18 residues. The germline V and J ends were trimmed by 3 bases and 0 bases, with 22 bases remaining between them. Looked up from germline, CDR1 is GEAIGNYY and CDR2 is EKD. CDR3 sequence (DNA): TGTGCCTGTGACCCAGTACTGGGAGGGCTGCGGTACACCGATAAACTCATCTTT. It is translated as CACDPVLGGLRYTDKLIF.

Comments on this clone: A far larger clone is one base from this, pointing to a likely read error. The chain couples TRDV2 to TRDJ1, with 10 bases identical to TRDD3. J gave up 3 bases and V 1 base, and 13 bases lay outside the gene matches. Germline CDR1 is GEAIGNYY and CDR2 is EKD. The CDR3 spans 18 residues. CDR3: CACDTVSPGGYPADKLIF. The CDR3 DNA is TGTGCCTGTGACACGGTTTCGCCTGGGGGATATCCTGCCGATAAACTCATCTTT.

In the case of this clone: A far larger clone differs by one base, so this is likely a read error. The chain combines TRDV2 with TRDJ1; 7 bases agree with TRDD3. Germline CDR1 is GEAIGNYY and CDR2 is EKD. After removal of 1 base from V and 0 bases from J, the junction contained 7 bases not matched to a gene. CDR3 length: 16 amino acids. The CDR3 DNA sequence: TGTGCCTGTGACACAGTACTGGGGATGTACACCGATAAACTCATCTTT. Residues: CACDTVLGMYTDKLIF.

This clone is classed as large. The same CDR3 is also encoded by other DNA sequences in this sample. The J gene is TRDJ2, the V gene TRDV2, with 10 bases matching TRDD3. CDR1 is GEAIGNYY, CDR2 EKD, per germline. The J segment lost 0 bases and the V segment lost 2 bases, leaving 8 bases of the junction unmatched. CDR3 length: 18 amino acids. CDR3 protein: CACDSLLGDLALTAQLFF. The CDR3 nucleotides read TGTGCCTGTGACAGTCTACTGGGGGATTTAGCTTTGACAGCACAACTCTTCTTT.

A note on this clone: A far larger clone is off by one base, so a read error is likely. This CDR3 is also generated by other DNA sequences in the sample. V is TRDV2 and J is TRDJ1, with D unresolved. Trimming shortened V by 4 bases and J by 4 bases, and 15 bases separated the two germline ends. Per germline, CDR1 GEAIGNYY and CDR2 EKD. The CDR3 extends over 14 amino acids. The CDR3 DNA reads as TGTGCCTGTGATGTGTCCCCGGGCGGCGATAAACTCATCTTT. Encoded protein: CACDVSPGGDKLIF.

On this clone itself: A read error is the likely source, as a far larger clone sits one nucleotide away. Within the sample, other DNA sequences also encode this same CDR3. The V and J genes are TRDV2 and TRDJ1; perhaps TRDD3 as D (6 bases). This CDR3 has 15 amino acids. V gave up 3 bases and J gave up 0 bases, with 13 bases separating them. The germline CDR1 and CDR2 sequences are GEAIGNYY and EKD. CDR3 DNA: TGTGCCTGTGACTCACTGGGAGAATACACCGATAAACTCATCTTT. It encodes CACDSLGEYTDKLIF.

As to this clone: The germline gene is not matched at one end of the junction; a read error may be the cause. Other DNA sequences from this sample encode an identical CDR3 as well. V and J are TRDV2 and TRDJ3; the match to TRDD3 covers 10 bases. There are 20 residues in the CDR3. The germline V gene encodes CDR1 GEAIGNYY and CDR2 EKD. In DNA, the CDR3 is TGTGCCTGTGGCAGAGTACTGGGGGATCCGAGCTCCTGGGACACTCGACAGATGTTTTTC. Amino acids: CACGRVLGDPSSWDTRQMFF.

Notes on this clone: It may be a read error: a sequence one base away is much more abundant. The same CDR3 is also encoded by other DNA sequences in this sample. CDR3 region: CACYNLGDTHTDKLIF. The DNA of the CDR3 is TGTGCCTGTTATAATCTGGGGGATACTCACACTGATAAACTCATCTTT. The chain joins TRDV2 to TRDJ1; the match to TRDD3 covers 11 bases. The CDR3 runs to 16 residues. Germline values: CDR1 GEAIGNYY, CDR2 EKD.

In the case of this clone: The protein TCRdb gives is from a much larger clone and does not agree with this DNA's translation at residue 7, likely a read error; the protein shown here comes from the DNA. The chain carries TRDV2 and TRDJ1; D perhaps matches TRDD3 (6 bases). The germline V gene has CDR1 GEAIGNYY and CDR2 EKD. The CDR3 runs 15 residues. The V end was cut by 3 bases, the J end by 4 bases, with 17 bases between. DNA for the CDR3: TGTGCCTGTGACGCCCTACGGGGGGAGAACGATAAACTCATCTTT. Its translation: CACDALRGENDKLIF.

This clone ranks as large. The genes are TRDV2 and TRDJ1, with 13 bases that match TRDD3. This CDR3 comprises 16 residues. V gave up 2 bases and J gave up 6 bases; unmatched junction bases: 8. Per the germline V gene, CDR1 is GEAIGNYY and CDR2 is EKD. CDR3 in DNA: TGTGCCTGTGACAGCATACTGGGGGATACGCCCAATAAACTCATCTTT. This sequence encodes CACDSILGDTPNKLIF.

In regard to this clone: A far more abundant clone sits one base away, making this likely a read error. This sequence joins TRDV2 and TRDJ3; 11 bases align to TRDD3. CDR1 GEAIGNYY and CDR2 EKD come from the germline V gene. The V and J ends lost 0 bases and 0 bases, in that order; junction bases with no gene match: 9. The CDR3 contains 21 residues. The CDR3 loop is CACDTVHWGIGNSWDTRQMFF. CDR3 DNA sequence: TGTGCCTGTGACACCGTTCACTGGGGGATAGGCAACTCCTGGGACACCCGACAGATGTTTTTC.

On this clone itself: A far larger clone is one base from this, pointing to a likely read error. This chain joins TRDV2 and TRDJ1; 8 nucleotides align to TRDD3. The CDR3 runs to 13 residues. V shed 7 bases and J 9 bases; nucleotides not matched to a gene: 12. Germline V CDR1 and CDR2: GEAIGNYY, EKD. The CDR3 nucleotides read TGTGCCTGGGACCTACTGGGGGTGCCGGAACTCATCTTT. Translated: CAWDLLGVPELIF.

In the case of this clone: Being one base from a much bigger clone, this may be a read error. The sample has other DNA sequences that encode this CDR3 too. Here the CDR3 reads CACDTLTANTGGVDKLIF. CDR3 DNA sequence: TGTGCCTGTGATACCCTGACGGCGAATACTGGGGGAGTTGATAAACTCATCTTT. The chain combines TRDV2 with TRDJ1, with 9 bases that match TRDD3. The junction had 19 bases not matched to a gene; V was cut back by 4 bases and J by 5 bases. This CDR3 has 18 amino acids. Germline-derived CDR1 and CDR2 are GEAIGNYY and EKD.

By share of the sample, this clone is large (0.1 to 1%). The J gene is TRDJ1, the V gene TRDV2, with 8 positions matching TRDD3. V shed 1 base, J shed 4 bases, and the junction held 19 bases outside the gene matches. Per germline, CDR1 GEAIGNYY and CDR2 EKD. The CDR3 consists of 19 residues. The CDR3 nucleotides read TGTGCCTGTGACACTCTTCAAAACGTGGGGGATTGGAGTCTCGATAAACTCATCTTT. Protein: CACDTLQNVGDWSLDKLIF.

On this clone itself: A far larger clone is a single base away, which makes a read error likely. Other DNA variants within this sample encode the same CDR3. The chain couples TRDV2 to TRDJ1; D is possibly TRDD3 (6 bases). CDR1 GEAIGNYY and CDR2 EKD come from the germline V gene. This CDR3 has 15 residues. Trimming took off 6 bases at V and 5 bases at J, with 21 bases between the two ends. The CDR3 protein is CACFDLGTEPDKLIF. The CDR3 bases are TGTGCCTGTTTCGACCTGGGGACAGAGCCTGATAAACTCATCTTT.

Worth noting for this clone: Given a much more abundant clone one base away, this may be a read error. Other nucleotide sequences from this sample produce the same CDR3. The J gene is TRDJ1, the V gene TRDV2, with 13 bases lining up with TRDD3. From germline, CDR1 is GEAIGNYY and CDR2 EKD. This CDR3 contains 22 residues. CDR3 in amino acids: CACDTVPTSQLGDTQNTDKLIF. The CDR3 DNA reads TGTGCCTGTGACACCGTACCTACGTCCCAACTGGGGGATACGCAGAACACTGATAAACTCATCTTT.

Notes on this clone: A much larger clone is a single base away; this may be a read error. The same CDR3 also results from other DNA sequences found in this sample. The chain carries TRDV2 and TRDJ3, with 8 bases matching TRDD3. Germline V gene data show CDR1 as GEAIGNYY and CDR2 as EKD. The CDR3 consists of 22 residues. The CDR3 DNA is TGTGCCTGTGACCTAACCACCACTGGGGGGTCCTCAAGCTCCTGGGACACTCGACAGATGTTTTTC. Translating it yields CACDLTTTGGSSSSWDTRQMFF.

This clone turned up a few times. A single base is all that separates this from a far larger clone, so a read error is likely. The chain combines TRDV2 with TRDJ1; 11 nucleotides align to TRDD3. Germline loops: CDR1 GEAIGNYY, CDR2 EKD. The V and J ends lost 3 bases and 0 bases, in that order; junction bases with no gene match: 14. This CDR3 region has 19 residues. Written as DNA, the CDR3 is TGTGCCTGTGACCAAATACGATGGGGGATACGCACAGACACCGATAAACTCATCTTT. The encoded protein is CACDQIRWGIRTDTDKLIF.

This clone was counted a few times. A read error is possible here, since a much larger clone lies one base away. Other DNA sequences from this sample encode an identical CDR3 as well. This rearrangement joins TRDV2 to TRDJ3; 10 bases align to TRDD3. The CDR3 covers 23 residues. Per the germline V gene, CDR1 is GEAIGNYY and CDR2 is EKD. The CDR3 DNA reads TGTGCCTGTGACACTTACGGACTGGGGGATGCATCGGGAAGCTCCTGGGACACTCGACAGATGTTTTTC. It is translated as CACDTYGLGDASGSSWDTRQMFF.

This clone was seen more than once but under ten times. Only one base separates this from a far larger clonotype, so it likely reflects a read error. The same CDR3 can be traced to other DNA sequences in this sample. This chain uses TRDV2 with TRDJ1; TRDD3 matches at 10 bases. This CDR3 spans 15 amino acids. The germline V gene has CDR1 GEAIGNYY and CDR2 EKD. The J segment lost 3 bases and the V segment lost 0 bases, leaving 3 bases of the junction unmatched. The CDR3 here is CACDTVGDTSDKLIF. CDR3 nucleotide sequence: TGTGCCTGTGACACCGTGGGGGATACATCCGATAAACTCATCTTT.

In regard to this clone: The amino acid sequence in TCRdb belongs to a much larger clone and departs from this DNA's translation at residue 7, likely a sequencing read error; the sequence shown is translated from the DNA. The chain links TRDV2 to TRDJ1; no clear D. Germline V gene lookup returns CDR1 GEAIGNYY and CDR2 EKD. The CDR3 is 15 amino acids. Trimming cost V 0 bases and J 0 bases, with 10 bases left between them. This chain's CDR3 is CACDTVWAYTDKLIF. CDR3 nucleotides: TGTGCCTGTGACACCGTGTGGGCTTACACCGATAAACTCATCTTT.

Of note for this clone: It is likely a read error: a sequence one base away is far more abundant. The V gene is TRDV2, the J gene TRDJ1, with TRDD3 matching 9 bases. Trimming removed 3 bases from V and 6 bases from J; junction bases left unmatched: 16. Germline CDR1 and CDR2: GEAIGNYY and EKD. CDR3 length: 17 amino acids. CDR3 region: CACDSLLGDLGANKLIF. The CDR3 DNA reads TGTGCCTGTGACTCATTACTGGGGGACTTAGGGGCCAATAAACTCATCTTT.

This clone was found a few times. This likely traces to a read error, being one base from a far larger clone. In the same sample, other DNA sequences code for this CDR3. The chain combines TRDV2 with TRDJ1; D is ambiguous. From germline, CDR1 is GEAIGNYY and CDR2 EKD. CDR3 size: 18 residues. V shed 0 bases and J shed 5 bases, with 24 bases lying between them. DNA for the CDR3: TGTGCCTGTGACACCGTCGGAGTGCAACATCGTACTCCAGATAAACTCATCTTT. Protein: CACDTVGVQHRTPDKLIF.

This clone was detected only a few times. This may be a read error: a much more frequent sequence differs by one nucleotide. The same CDR3 can be traced to other DNA sequences in this sample. CDR3 DNA sequence: TGTGCCTGTGACACGAAACTGGGGGATACACTCCCGTCCACCGATAAACTCATCTTT. It is translated as CACDTKLGDTLPSTDKLIF. V is TRDV2 and J is TRDJ1; 12 bases match TRDD3. The junction had 12 bases not matched to a gene; V was cut back by 1 base and J by 1 base. Germline V gives CDR1 GEAIGNYY, CDR2 EKD. This CDR3 region has 19 residues.

Details on this clone: A much bigger clone sits one base away, suggesting this may be a read error. The sample carries other DNA sequences with the same CDR3. The chain joins TRDV2 to TRDJ1; 10 bases fit TRDD3. The CDR3 totals 20 residues. The V gene's germline CDR1 is GEAIGNYY and CDR2 EKD. Here the CDR3 DNA reads TGTGCCTGTGACACCGTAGGTGGGGGATACTCATCCTCGTACACTGATAAACTCATCTTT. Encoded protein: CACDTVGGGYSSSYTDKLIF.